The source of this T cell receptor (beta chain) is a study of T cell responses to AZD1222 COVID-19 vaccine. Study-level findings and limits: Nearly half of spike-specific TCRs reportedly target unmutated variant regions. Donors in the cohort were predominantly white British and more often female, and clonal diversity was possibly underestimated. Sampled repertoires all dated from after the peak T cell response.

As concerns this clone: Its target is not known.

The data were produced by immunoSEQ multiplex PCR, yet TCRdb's version contains in-frame clones alone and is incomplete. The table lists around 200,000 clones, 85% to 95% of them singletons, with about 1% in the top ten. Looked up from germline, CDR1 is MNHEY and CDR2 is SMNVEV (reference sequence). Germline trimming cut 5 bases from V and 6 bases from J; bases unmatched to any gene: 9. The CDR3 covers 14 residues. The sequence derives from an adult who received the MenACWY meningococcal vaccine as a control. This specimen consisted of peripheral blood, obtained 28 days after the second dose of the MenACWY control vaccine. The gene calls are TRBV27 and TRBJ2-7; TRBD2 matches 8 bases. In DNA form, the CDR3 reads TGTGCCAGCAGTCCCGGGACTAGAAATTCCGAGCAGTACTTC. It encodes CASSPGTRNSEQYF.